This TCR beta chain was identified during a study of response to subunit inactivated influenza vaccine. General observations from the study: Every seasonal influenza vaccination brings in few new T cells, the authors suggested.

TCRdb processed the RT-PCR reads anew with MiXCR; each CDR3 protein has one entry. The sample shows 530,000 or so distinct CDR3 sequences, around 15% of them seen only once. There are 17 residues in the CDR3. Germline values: CDR1 SGHTA, CDR2 FQGNSA. The ends lost 0 bases at V and 5 bases at J; junction bases unmatched: 7. As for this clonotype: The target antigen is unknown.

The receptor comes from a man between 45 and 60 years old who received an inactivated influenza vaccine. The J gene is TRBJ2-2, the V gene TRBV7-2; 9 nucleotides match TRBD2. Source: PBMCs from blood, taken about 12 days after vaccination. This CDR3 is CASSLAGSGGWTGELFF. The CDR3 DNA is TGTGCCAGCAGCTTAGCTGGAAGCGGGGGGTGGACCGGGGAGCTGTTTTTT. Full variable domain (missing parts from reference TRBV7-2 and TRBJ2-2): GAGVSQSPSNKVTEKGKDVELRCDPISGHTALYWYRQSLGQGLEFLIYFQGNSAPDKSGLPSDRFSAERTGGSVSTLTIQRTQQEDSAVYLCASSLAGSGGWTGELFFGEGSRLTVL.